Each of the 18 T cell receptor beta chains below was sequenced from the same sample in a study of T cell responses to AZD1222 COVID-19 vaccine. Clones were read by immunoSEQ multiplex PCR, and TCRdb kept only the in-frame ones, dropping some. The data show about 140,000 clones, 70% to 90% seen once. This material consisted of peripheral blood, taken on day 0 of AZD1222 vaccination. The origin of the receptors is an adult in good health.

This chain connects TRBV28 to TRBJ2-7, with D perhaps TRBD1 (6 bases). Per the germline V gene, CDR1 is MDHEN and CDR2 is SYDVKM. The V end lost 5 bases, the J end lost 0 bases, and 17 bases lay between the germline ends. The length of the CDR3 is 16 residues. The CDR3 is CASSQDTDRFSYEQYF. The CDR3 coding sequence is TGTGCCAGCAGTCAAGATACTGACAGGTTCTCCTACGAGCAGTACTTC.

This clone was counted only a few times. The chain carries TRBV4-3 and TRBJ1-2; 8 bases align to TRBD1. V lost 3 bases, J lost 8 bases, and 14 bases stayed unmatched. The CDR3 consists of 16 residues. The V gene's germline CDR1 is LGHNA and CDR2 YSLEER. The CDR3 sequence: CASSQRSGQGPGGYTF. Here the CDR3 DNA reads TGCGCCAGCAGCCAGAGGAGTGGACAGGGACCAGGCGGCTACACCTTC.

This clone came up a few times. The gene calls are TRBV7-2 and TRBJ1-2; D uncertain. CDR3 length equals 17 residues. Germline V lookup: CDR1 SGHTA, CDR2 FQGNSA. Trimming left V 3 bases short and J 6 bases short, with 23 bases between. The CDR3 reads CASSLNLLSEITNGYTF. In nucleotides, the CDR3 is TGTGCCAGCAGCTTGAACCTCCTAAGCGAGATCACGAATGGCTACACCTTC. Drawing the rest from reference TRBV7-2 and TRBJ1-2, the complete variable domain is GAGVSQSPSNKVTEKGKDVELRCDPISGHTALYWYRQSLGQGLEFLIYFQGNSAPDKSGLPSDRFSAERTGGSVSTLTIQRTQQEDSAVYLCASSLNLLSEITNGYTFGSGTRLTVV.

This clone was seen a handful of times. The genes are TRBV30 and TRBJ1-1; D perhaps matches TRBD1 (6 bases). Trimming removed 0 bases at V and 5 bases at J, with 10 bases between. This CDR3 has 13 amino acids. CDR1 and CDR2 (germline): GTSNPN, SVGIG (reference sequence). The CDR3, as DNA: TGTGCCTGGAGTGTACAGGGAAGGACTGAAGCTTTCTTT. This translates into CAWSVQGRTEAFF.

As to this clone: At one end, the junction sequence differs from germline, possibly due to a read error. CDR3 protein: CASSLNNEQFF. CDR3 sequence (DNA): TGCGCCAGCAGCTTAAACAACGAGCAGTTCTTC. The chain employs TRBV5-1 and TRBJ2-1; no reliable D call. The length of the CDR3 is 11 residues. Germline assignment: CDR1 SGHRS and CDR2 YFSETQ.

The chain employs TRBV9 and TRBJ2-1; tentative D call: TRBD2 (5 bases). The CDR3 extends over 13 amino acids. The germline V gene encodes CDR1 SGDLS and CDR2 YYNGEE. Trimming left V 0 bases short and J 8 bases short, with 9 bases between. CDR3 amino acids: CASSVALGDEQFF. The CDR3 DNA reads TGTGCCAGCAGCGTAGCACTAGGAGATGAGCAGTTCTTC.

The gene calls are TRBV3-1 (or the pseudogene TRBV3-2) and TRBJ2-3; 10 bases are shared with TRBD1. CDR1 is LGHDT and CDR2 is YNNKEL in the germline V gene (reference sequence). V gave up 0 bases and J gave up 2 bases; unmatched junction bases: 8. The CDR3 length is 18 residues. In DNA form, the CDR3 reads TGTGCCAGCAGCCAAGACCTAAGGGGGACAGGGGACACAGATACGCAGTATTTT. It translates to CASSQDLRGTGDTDTQYF.

CDR3 bases: TGTGCCAGCAGGGGGCCCGCCAATCAGCCCCAGCATTTT. Amino acid sequence: CASRGPANQPQHF. The V call is TRBV27, the J call TRBJ1-5; perhaps TRBD1 as D (5 bases). CDR3 size: 13 residues. The V gene's germline CDR1 is MNHEY and CDR2 SMNVEV (reference sequence). With 6 bases removed from V and 3 bases from J, the gap between germline ends came to 9 bases.

This chain uses TRBV6-5 with TRBJ2-6, with D perhaps TRBD1 or TRBD2 (5 bases each). CDR1 MNHEY and CDR2 SVGAGI come from the germline V gene. The V end lost 0 bases, the J end lost 4 bases, and 10 bases lay between the germline ends. There are 16 residues in the CDR3. The CDR3 sequence: CASSYSGTLGANVLTF. The DNA of the CDR3 is TGTGCCAGCAGTTACTCCGGGACCCTAGGGGCCAACGTCCTGACTTTC.

This chain uses TRBV5-1 with TRBJ2-3; the D gene is possibly TRBD2 (6 bases). Per the germline V gene, CDR1 is SGHRS and CDR2 is YFSETQ. V lost 0 bases and J 6 bases, leaving 11 bases between the germline ends. This CDR3 is built from 14 residues. Written as DNA, the CDR3 is TGCGCCAGCAGCTTGGACGGGAGCGGGGATACGCAGTATTTT. Residues: CASSLDGSGDTQYF.

This chain connects TRBV4-2 to TRBJ1-1; weak D call: TRBD1 (5 bases). Trimming cost V 0 bases and J 5 bases, with 19 bases left between them. Germline CDR1 is LGHNA and CDR2 is YNFKEQ. This CDR3 is 17 amino acids long. CDR3 sequence: CASSQEWGIGEATEAFF. Here the CDR3 DNA reads TGTGCCAGCAGCCAAGAATGGGGCATTGGGGAAGCGACTGAAGCTTTCTTT.

This chain connects TRBV28 to TRBJ1-2, with D possibly matching TRBD1 (5 bases). The CDR3 runs 17 residues. The germline CDR1 and CDR2 sequences are MDHEN and SYDVKM. Trimming stripped 2 bases from V and 1 base from J, with 17 bases between. CDR3: CASSLTSRQSFNYGYTF. CDR3 nucleotide sequence: TGTGCCAGCAGTTTAACGTCGCGACAGTCATTTAACTATGGCTACACCTTC.

This chain connects TRBV28 to TRBJ1-5; D gene ambiguous. With 4 bases removed from V and 0 bases from J, the gap between germline ends came to 7 bases. Germline CDR1 is MDHEN and CDR2 is SYDVKM. The CDR3 has 14 amino acids. The CDR3 region has the DNA TGTGCCAGCAGTTCAAGTGGTAGCAATCAGCCCCAGCATTTT. Translated, it gives CASSSSGSNQPQHF.

This chain links TRBV4-3 with TRBJ2-3; 14 bases match TRBD2. Unmatched junction bases numbered 12, after V lost 3 bases and J lost 4 bases. Germline V gene sequence: CDR1 LGHNA, CDR2 YSLEER. The CDR3 is 19 residues long. This CDR3 reads CASSHGWTSGRWDSDTQYF. The CDR3 DNA follows: TGCGCCAGCAGCCATGGCTGGACTAGCGGGAGGTGGGATTCAGATACGCAGTATTTT.

The genes are TRBV5-1 and TRBJ2-7, with D unclear. CDR3 length equals 16 residues. CDR1 SGHRS and CDR2 YFSETQ come from the germline V gene. Trimming removed 4 bases at V and 7 bases at J, with 24 bases between. The CDR3 DNA reads TGCGCCAGCAGCCCCCTGTCGGTCTTACCCTATGGGGAGCAGTACTTC. It is translated as CASSPLSVLPYGEQYF.

This clone was picked up one time. The chain recombines TRBV19 with TRBJ1-2; no clear D gene. CDR3 length: 12 amino acids. Germline V CDR1 and CDR2: LNHDA, SQIVND (reference sequence). V was trimmed by 4 bases and J by 8 bases, leaving 11 bases between them. The CDR3 is CASSTGAGGYTF. CDR3 bases: TGTGCCAGTAGTACTGGCGCCGGGGGCTACACCTTC.

V gene TRBV10-3 combines with J gene TRBJ1-1; tentatively, D is TRBD1 (5 bases). This CDR3 contains 14 residues. The germline V gene has CDR1 ENHRY and CDR2 SYGVKD. The germline V and J ends were trimmed by 6 bases and 0 bases, with 11 bases remaining between them. The CDR3 region is CAIRDILMNTEAFF. CDR3 in DNA: TGTGCCATCAGGGACATACTAATGAACACTGAAGCTTTCTTT.

The chain has TRBV7-9 and TRBJ2-1, with a tentative D call TRBD1 (6 bases). V lost 5 bases and J 7 bases, leaving 15 bases between the germline ends. CDR3 size: 14 residues. Germline V CDR1 and CDR2: SEHNR, FQNEAQ (reference sequence). CDR3 in DNA: TGTGCCAGCAGCCCCGGGACAAGCTGGAATGAGCAGTTCTTC. Its protein product is CASSPGTSWNEQFF.